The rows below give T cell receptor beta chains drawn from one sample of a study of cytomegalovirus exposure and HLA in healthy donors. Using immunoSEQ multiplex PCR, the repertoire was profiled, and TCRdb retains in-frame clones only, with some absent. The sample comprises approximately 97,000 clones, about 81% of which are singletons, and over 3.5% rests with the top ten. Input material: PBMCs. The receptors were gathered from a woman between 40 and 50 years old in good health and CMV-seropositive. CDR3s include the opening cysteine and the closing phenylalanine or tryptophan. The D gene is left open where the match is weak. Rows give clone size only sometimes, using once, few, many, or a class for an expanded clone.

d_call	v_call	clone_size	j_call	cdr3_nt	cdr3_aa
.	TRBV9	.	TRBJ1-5	TGTGCCAGCAGCGTAGCGGAGGGGCCCCAGCATTTT	CASSVAEGPQHF
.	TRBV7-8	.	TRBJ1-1	TGTGCCAGCAGCTTGAGCCTTTTGAACACTGAAGCTTTCTTT	CASSLSLLNTEAFF
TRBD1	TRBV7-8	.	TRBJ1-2	TGTGCCAGCAGCCCACGACAGGGACCCTATGGCTACACCTTC	CASSPRQGPYGYTF
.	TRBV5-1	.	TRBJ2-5	TGCGCCAGCCACTACCAGGGTTCCGAGACCCAGTACTTC	CASHYQGSETQYF
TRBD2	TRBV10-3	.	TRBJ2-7	TGTGCCATCAGTGCCAGACTAGCGGGAGAAGACGAGCAGTACTTC	CAISARLAGEDEQYF
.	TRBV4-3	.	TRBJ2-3	TGCGCCAGCAGCCTAACGGGGGGCGTAGATACGCAGTATTTT	CASSLTGGVDTQYF
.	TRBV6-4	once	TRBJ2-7	TGTGCCAGCAGTGACCCGGTGGGGCCTACCGGTAACTACGAGCAGTACTTC	CASSDPVGPTGNYEQYF
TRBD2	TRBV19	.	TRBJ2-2	TGTGCCAGTAGCTTACTAGCGGGGGACACCGGGGAGCTGTTTTTT	CASSLLAGDTGELFF
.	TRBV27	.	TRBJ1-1	TGTGCCAGCAGTTTATTCAGCCGGGACACTGAAGCTTTCTTT	CASSLFSRDTEAFF
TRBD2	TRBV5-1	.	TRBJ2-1	TGCGCCAGCAGCAGTAGACTAGCGGGAAGCTCCTACAATGAGCAGTTCTTC	CASSSRLAGSSYNEQFF
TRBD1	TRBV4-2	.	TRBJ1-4	TGTGCCAGCAGCCAAGGGACAGGGGGCTCTGCTGCTAATGAAAAACTGTTTTTT	CASSQGTGGSAANEKLFF
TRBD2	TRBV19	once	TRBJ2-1	TGTGCCAGTAGGGGAGGAGCGGGAGGGCGGACTGAGCAGTTCTTC	CASRGGAGGRTEQFF
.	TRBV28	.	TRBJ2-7	TGTGCCAGCAGTCCGGATCTCGGGTCCTACGAGCAGTACTTC	CASSPDLGSYEQYF
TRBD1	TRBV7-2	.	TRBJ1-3	TGTGCCAGCAGCTTAAGCCGGGACAGGGCTGATGGAAACACCATATATTTT	CASSLSRDRADGNTIYF
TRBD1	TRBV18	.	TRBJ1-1	TGTGCCAGCTCACGGTATGGGACAGGGGAAGGGGGCGGCACTGAAGCTTTCTTT	CASSRYGTGEGGGTEAFF
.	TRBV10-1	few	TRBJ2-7	TGCGCCAGCAGTGAAGGACAGAACCTCTACGAGCAGTACTTC	CASSEGQNLYEQYF
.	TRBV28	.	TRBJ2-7	TGTGCCAGCAGCCCAGGGGCGGTCCCCTCCTACGAGCAGTACTTC	CASSPGAVPSYEQYF
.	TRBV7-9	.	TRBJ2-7	TGTGCCAGCAGCCCCCCGGAGGGTGATCGTTACGAGCAGTACTTC	CASSPPEGDRYEQYF
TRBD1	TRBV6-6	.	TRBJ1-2	TGTGCCAGCAGTTACTCGCGGGGACAGAAGGAGGGCTACACCTTC	CASSYSRGQKEGYTF
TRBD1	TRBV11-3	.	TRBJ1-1	TGTGCCAGCAGCTTCGGAGCAGGGGGCACTGAAGCTTTCTTT	CASSFGAGGTEAFF
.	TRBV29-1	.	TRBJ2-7	TGCAGCGTTGGTGGCCCCTACGAGCAGTACTTC	CSVGGPYEQYF
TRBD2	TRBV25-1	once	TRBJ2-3	TGTGCCAGCAGCCATCCGGAGGACGAGCGGGAGCCGGGAGATACGCAGTATTTT	CASSHPEDEREPGDTQYF
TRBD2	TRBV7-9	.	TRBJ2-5	TGTGCCAGCAGCCCGAAATTACTAGCGGCACTGAAAGAGACCCAGTACTTC	CASSPKLLAALKETQYF
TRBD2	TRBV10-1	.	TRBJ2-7	TGCGCCAGCAGTGGGTTGCGGACTAGCTCACTAGGCGAGCAGTACTTC	CASSGLRTSSLGEQYF
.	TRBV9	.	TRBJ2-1	TGTGCCAGCAGCGGAGCGGGTTTCTCCTACAATGAGCAGTTCTTC	CASSGAGFSYNEQFF
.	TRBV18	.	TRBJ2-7	TGTGCCAGCTCACCACCGAGTAGCCCATCCTACGAGCAGTACTTC	CASSPPSSPSYEQYF
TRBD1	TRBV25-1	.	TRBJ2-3	TGTGCCAGCAGTGACACCGGGGACAGTTTTGGCACAGATACGCAGTATTTT	CASSDTGDSFGTDTQYF
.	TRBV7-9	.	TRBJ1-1	TGTGCCAGCAGCTTCGCACCCGGCACTGAAGCTTTCTTT	CASSFAPGTEAFF
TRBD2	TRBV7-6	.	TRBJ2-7	TGTGCCAGCAGCGCGACTAGCGGTAGCTCCTACGAGCAGTACTTC	CASSATSGSSYEQYF
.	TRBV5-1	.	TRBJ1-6	TGCGCCAGCAGCTTGGAACAGGGCGGTTCACCCCTCCACTTT	CASSLEQGGSPLHF
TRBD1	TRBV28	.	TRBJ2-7	TGTGCCAGCAGTTTATGGACAGGGTATCACGAGCAGTACTTC	CASSLWTGYHEQYF
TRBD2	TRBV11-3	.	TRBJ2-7	TGTGCCAGCAGCTTACTAGCGGGAGATTCCTACGAGCAGTACTTC	CASSLLAGDSYEQYF
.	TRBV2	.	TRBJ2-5	TGTGCCAGCAATTCACAGGGCCGAGGAGAGACCCAGTACTTC	CASNSQGRGETQYF
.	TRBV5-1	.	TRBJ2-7	TGCGCCAGCACCCCAGGGGCAGGAAACTACGAGCAGTACTTC	CASTPGAGNYEQYF
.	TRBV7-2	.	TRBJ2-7	TGTGCCAGCAGCTTCAGGGGATCCTACGAGCAGTACTTC	CASSFRGSYEQYF
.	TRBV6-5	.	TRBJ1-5	TGTGCCAGCAGCCCTGCAGGGAAACAGCCCCAGCATTTT	CASSPAGKQPQHF
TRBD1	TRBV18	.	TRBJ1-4	TGTGCCAGCTCACCACGGACAGGGACTAATGAAAAACTGTTTTTT	CASSPRTGTNEKLFF
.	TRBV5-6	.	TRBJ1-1	TGTGCCAGCAGCTTGGCGACGGGATCCTCGACTGAAGCTTTCTTT	CASSLATGSSTEAFF
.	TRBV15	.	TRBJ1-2	TGTGCCACCAGCAGAGATCCAGGCGTATACTATGGCTACACCTTC	CATSRDPGVYYGYTF
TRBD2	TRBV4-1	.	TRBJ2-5	TGCGCCAGCAGCCAAGGCGGGGGGCAAGAGACCCAGTACTTC	CASSQGGGQETQYF
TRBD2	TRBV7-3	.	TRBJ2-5	TGTGCCAGCAGCATACTAGCGGGAGTCCAAGAGACCCAGTACTTC	CASSILAGVQETQYF
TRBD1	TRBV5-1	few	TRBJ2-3	TGCGCCAGCAGCTCAGGGGGCCGGGGCACAGATACGCAGTATTTT	CASSSGGRGTDTQYF
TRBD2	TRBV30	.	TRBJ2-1	TGTGCCTGGAGGGCGCTAGCGGGTCAATCCTACAATGAGCAGTTCTTC	CAWRALAGQSYNEQFF
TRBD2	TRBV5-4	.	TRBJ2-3	TGTGCCAGCAGCCTGAGACTAGCGGGACCCACAGATACGCAGTATTTT	CASSLRLAGPTDTQYF
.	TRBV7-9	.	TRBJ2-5	TGTGCCAAAGGGGCTGGGGAGACCCAGTACTTC	CAKGAGETQYF
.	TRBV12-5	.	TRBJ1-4	TGTGCTAGTGGAAGTGGCGGAACGAATGAAAAACTGTTTTTT	CASGSGGTNEKLFF
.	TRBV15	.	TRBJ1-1	TGTGCCACCAGCAGAGCTCACGGGAACACTGAAGCTTTCTTT	CATSRAHGNTEAFF
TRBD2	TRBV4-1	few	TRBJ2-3	TGCGCCAGCAGCCAAGAATGGGCTAGCGGCGACACAGATACGCAGTATTTT	CASSQEWASGDTDTQYF